This T cell receptor beta chain was found in a study of T cell responses to AZD1222 COVID-19 vaccine. Overall study findings and caveats: Females outnumbered males among donors, who were mostly white British; clonal diversity was possibly underestimated. Two doses of AZD1222 preceded a rise in Spike-specific TCR breadth and depth.

This clone was found a few times. Its antigen is still unknown. Assay used: immunoSEQ multiplex PCR; TCRdb lists only in-frame clones, some missing. In the table there are roughly 140,000 clones, 82% of which are singletons. The material sequenced was peripheral blood, taken on day 0 of MenACWY control vaccination. This TCR was sampled from an adult in good health.

CDR3: CASGFPGSYEGYTF. Written as DNA, the CDR3 is TGTGCCAGCGGATTCCCCGGCAGCTATGAAGGCTACACCTTC. The chain uses TRBV27 and TRBJ1-2; D not certain. The CDR3 spans 14 residues. The germline V gene has CDR1 MNHEY and CDR2 SMNVEV (reference sequence). Trimming shortened V by 8 bases and J by 8 bases, and 21 bases separated the two germline ends.